This record concerns one T cell receptor beta chain sequence. Measured with immunoSEQ multiplex PCR; TCRdb has only the in-frame clones, and not every one. The profile shows hundreds of thousands of clones, roughly nine tenths of them singletons. This record belongs to a study of blood T cell repertoires in COVID-19. On the study more broadly: Nucleic acid was either cDNA or gDNA, and it came from T cells, B-cell-depleted T cells, or PBMCs.

Germline V gives CDR1 LGHNA, CDR2 YNFKEQ. The CDR3 covers 19 residues. Germline trimming cut 1 base from V and 12 bases from J; bases unmatched to any gene: 24. Input material: PBMCs or T cells enriched from blood (not recorded which). The source of this sequence is a woman in her 30s who had recovered from COVID-19. The chain joins TRBV4-2 to TRBJ2-7, with 10 positions matching TRBD1. CDR3: CASSQGLQYPGQGPMGAYF. Here the CDR3 DNA reads TGTGCCAGCAGCCAAGGGCTGCAGTACCCGGGACAGGGGCCTATGGGAGCGTACTTC.